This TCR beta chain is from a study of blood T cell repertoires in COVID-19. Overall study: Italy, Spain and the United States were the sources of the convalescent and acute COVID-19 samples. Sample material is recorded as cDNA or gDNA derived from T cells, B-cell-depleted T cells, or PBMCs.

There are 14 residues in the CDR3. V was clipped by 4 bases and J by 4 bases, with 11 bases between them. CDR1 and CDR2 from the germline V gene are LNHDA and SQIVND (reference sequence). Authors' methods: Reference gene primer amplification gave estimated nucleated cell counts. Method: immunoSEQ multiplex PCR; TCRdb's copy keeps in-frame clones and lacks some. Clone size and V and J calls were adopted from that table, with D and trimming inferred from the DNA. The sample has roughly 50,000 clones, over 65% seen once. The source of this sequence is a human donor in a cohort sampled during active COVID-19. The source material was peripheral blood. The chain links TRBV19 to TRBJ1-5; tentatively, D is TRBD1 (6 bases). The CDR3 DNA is TGTGCCAGTAGTACTTCCGGGACAAATCAGCCCCAGCATTTT. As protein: CASSTSGTNQPQHF.